Below are 16 T cell receptor beta chains sequenced from a single sample in a study of shared clonotypes between healthy human individuals. Using immunoSEQ multiplex PCR, the repertoire was profiled, and TCRdb retains in-frame clones only, with some absent. Among 2 million to 2.5 million clones listed, 85% to 95% were seen once. Material for sequencing was naive CD4+ T cells from PBMCs. The subset denotes: CD45RA+ positively selected. All receptors come from a man aged 18 to 30 in good health. Some clones in this sample may be carry-over from other donors' samples.

The V and J genes are TRBV6-5 and TRBJ2-7, with no clear D. Trimming removed 1 base from V and 4 bases from J, with 14 bases in between. Germline V gives CDR1 MNHEY, CDR2 SVGAGI. The CDR3 is 15 amino acids. The CDR3 sequence: CASSYFPPVLYEQYF. CDR3 DNA: TGTGCCAGCAGTTACTTCCCCCCAGTGCTTTACGAGCAGTACTTC.

This clone was seen only once. This chain uses TRBV5-1 with TRBJ2-1; 11 nucleotides align to TRBD2. Germline V gene lookup returns CDR1 SGHRS and CDR2 YFSETQ. The trim removed 9 bases at V and 6 bases at J, leaving 8 bases unmatched. This CDR3 has 14 residues. The CDR3 reads CATHFGTSGNEQFF. The DNA for the CDR3 is TGCGCCACACACTTTGGGACTAGCGGCAATGAGCAGTTCTTC. The complete variable domain, with remaining parts taken from reference TRBV5-1 and TRBJ2-1, reads KAGVTQTPRYLIKTRGQQVTLSCSPISGHRSVSWYQQTPGQGLQFLFEYFSETQRNKGNFPGRFSGRQFSNSRSEMNVSTLELGDSALYLCATHFGTSGNEQFFGPGTRLTVL.

V is TRBV9 and J is TRBJ2-1; 9 bases match TRBD1. Germline CDR1 SGDLS, CDR2 YYNGEE. Losses at the gene ends were 3 bases for V and 1 base for J; bases not matched to a gene: 5. The CDR3 is 16 residues long. CDR3 bases: TGTGCCAGCAGCGAGGGAGGGACAGGGTCCTACAATGAGCAGTTCTTC. It translates to CASSEGGTGSYNEQFF.

A remark on this clone: Other DNA sequences in the sample encode the same CDR3. The rearrangement uses TRBV6-1 and TRBJ1-2, with D possibly matching TRBD1 (6 bases). CDR1 MNHNS and CDR2 SASEGT come from the germline V gene. Trimming removed 6 bases at V and 0 bases at J, with 8 bases between. This CDR3 has 13 residues. This CDR3 is CASRGAANYGYTF. In DNA, the CDR3 is TGTGCCAGCAGGGGGGCGGCTAACTATGGCTACACCTTC.

The V and J genes are TRBV6-5 and TRBJ1-3, with D possibly matching TRBD1 (5 bases). The CDR3 has 15 residues. V was pared by 3 bases and J by 0 bases, with 9 bases between. Germline V lookup: CDR1 MNHEY, CDR2 SVGAGI. CDR3: CASSYTGLSGNTIYF. CDR3 DNA sequence: TGTGCCAGCAGTTATACGGGGCTCTCTGGAAACACCATATATTTT.

This clone has just one count. The V call is TRBV25-1, the J call TRBJ1-5, with D unclear. The V end lost 8 bases, the J end lost 0 bases, and 17 bases lay between the germline ends. There are 16 residues in the CDR3. The germline gives CDR1 MGHDK, CDR2 SYGVNS. CDR3 residues: CASGPSGPYSNQPQHF. The CDR3 DNA reads TGTGCCAGCGGGCCCTCTGGACCTTATAGCAATCAGCCCCAGCATTTT.

This chain's CDR3 is CASSEGLPPAYGYTF. CDR3 bases: TGTGCCAGCAGTGAAGGGCTTCCTCCGGCCTATGGCTACACCTTC. The V gene is TRBV6-4, the J gene TRBJ1-2, with unresolved D. V shed 3 bases and J shed 4 bases, with 15 bases lying between them. Per the germline V gene, CDR1 is MRHNA and CDR2 is SNTAGT. There are 15 residues in the CDR3.

The CDR3 nucleotides are TGTGCCAGCAGCCCCTGGTCGGCCCCGAACACCGGGGAGCTGTTTTTT. Translation gives CASSPWSAPNTGELFF. V usage is TRBV27 and J usage is TRBJ2-2, with D unresolved. The CDR3 is 16 residues long. V gave up 6 bases and J gave up 0 bases, with 14 bases separating them. Germline-derived CDR1 and CDR2 are MNHEY and SMNVEV (reference sequence).

This rearrangement joins TRBV2 to TRBJ2-3; 7 bases map to TRBD2. This CDR3 is 15 amino acids long. From germline, CDR1 is SNHLY and CDR2 FYNNEI. With V trimmed by 2 bases and J by 4 bases, 6 bases remained unmatched. The CDR3 nucleotides read TGTGCCAGCAGTGAACTGGCTAGCGGATCAGATACGCAGTATTTT. Its protein product is CASSELASGSDTQYF.

The chain has TRBV2 and TRBJ2-7; D may be TRBD2 (6 bases). CDR3 size: 13 residues. Trimming pared 5 bases from V and 4 bases from J, leaving 12 bases between. Germline CDR1 and CDR2: SNHLY and FYNNEI. CDR3 coding DNA: TGTGCCAGCAGTTCCGGGACTGATTACGAGCAGTACTTC. This encodes CASSSGTDYEQYF.

V and J are TRBV28 and TRBJ2-5, with TRBD2 identical over 10 bases. The CDR3 consists of 14 residues. J gave up 5 bases and V 6 bases, and 6 bases lay outside the gene matches. Per germline, CDR1 MDHEN and CDR2 SYDVKM. Here the CDR3 DNA reads TGTGCCAGCAGGCAAGCGGGAGGGATGGAGACCCAGTACTTC. Its protein product is CASRQAGGMETQYF.

As regards this clone: Other DNA sequences from this sample encode an identical CDR3 as well. V is TRBV5-1 and J is TRBJ1-1; a weak D match, TRBD1 (6 bases). The CDR3 consists of 14 residues. In germline, CDR1 is SGHRS, CDR2 YFSETQ. V shed 0 bases and J shed 7 bases, with 13 bases lying between them. CDR3 coding DNA: TGCGCCAGCAGCTTGGGATCAACAGGGAGTGAAGCTTTCTTT. Amino acid sequence: CASSLGSTGSEAFF.

The chain combines TRBV27 with TRBJ1-5, with 8 bases matching TRBD1. Trimming at V came to 6 bases and at J to 1 base, leaving 5 bases not matched to a gene. Germline V gene lookup returns CDR1 MNHEY and CDR2 SMNVEV (reference sequence). The CDR3 has 15 amino acids. The CDR3: CASRYRQGSNQPQHF. The CDR3, as DNA: TGTGCCAGCAGATACAGACAGGGGAGCAATCAGCCCCAGCATTTT.

This chain connects TRBV7-9 to TRBJ1-1; tentative D call: TRBD1 (5 bases). Germline-derived CDR1 and CDR2 are SEHNR and FQNEAQ (reference sequence). The CDR3 covers 15 residues. The V end was cut by 5 bases, the J end by 1 base, with 14 bases between. CDR3 sequence (DNA): TGTGCCAGCAGCGGCGGGGACGGGTGGAACACTGAAGCTTTCTTT. Protein product: CASSGGDGWNTEAFF.

The chain links TRBV28 to TRBJ1-1; perhaps TRBD1 as D (6 bases). The CDR3 is 16 amino acids. Between the trimmed V and J ends, which lost 1 base and 7 bases, there was a span of 19 bases. Germline assignment: CDR1 MDHEN and CDR2 SYDVKM. This CDR3 reads CASSLSGGAGVSEAFF. CDR3 nucleotides: TGTGCCAGCAGTTTATCGGGCGGGGCAGGGGTAAGTGAAGCTTTCTTT. The full variable domain, its missing parts supplied by reference TRBV28 and TRBJ1-1, is DVKVTQSSRYLVKRTGEKVFLECVQDMDHENMFWYRQDPGLGLRLIYFSYDVKMKEKGDIPEGYSVSREKKERFSLILESASTNQTSMYLCASSLSGGAGVSEAFFGQGTRLTVV.

The V and J genes are TRBV7-3 and TRBJ2-3, with 9 bases lining up with TRBD2. The CDR3 extends over 17 amino acids. J gave up 5 bases and V 5 bases, and 14 bases lay outside the gene matches. Germline values: CDR1 SGHTA, CDR2 FQGTGA. The DNA of the CDR3 is TGTGCCAGCAGCCGAACCGGTAGCGGGAGTGTAGGAGATACGCAGTATTTT. It codes for CASSRTGSGSVGDTQYF.